A single sample is the source of the 21 T cell receptor beta chains below, sequenced in a study of T cell repertoires in cytomegalovirus infection. For these receptors, no antigen is known. One entry per CDR3 protein results from TCRdb running MiXCR on the reads. The table lists about 920,000 distinct CDR3 sequences, 31% of them singletons. Specimen: cultured CD8+ T cells from PBMCs, collected from culture after CMV antigen stimulation. The receptors originated from a human donor in good health (CMV status not recorded). Some clones in this sample may be carry-over from other donors' samples.

This clonotype appeared a few times. V and J are TRBV4-1 and TRBJ1-2; 10 bases agree with TRBD1. With V trimmed by 1 base and J by 3 bases, 2 bases remained unmatched. Per the germline V gene, CDR1 is MGHRA and CDR2 is YSYEKL. The CDR3 spans 15 residues. CDR3 protein: CASSQGTGGYYGYTF. CDR3 nucleotide sequence: TGCGCCAGCAGCCAAGGGACAGGGGGTTACTATGGCTACACCTTC.

This clonotype has a single count. The rearrangement joins TRBV9 to TRBJ2-2, with 7 bases matching TRBD1. With V trimmed by 3 bases and J by 0 bases, 8 bases remained unmatched. There are 17 residues in the CDR3. The germline gives CDR1 SGDLS, CDR2 YYNGEE. This CDR3 is CASSDDPGTANTGELFF. CDR3 nucleotide sequence: TGTGCCAGCAGCGACGATCCCGGGACAGCGAACACCGGGGAGCTGTTTTTT.

This clonotype was seen a handful of times. The V and J genes are TRBV7-3 and TRBJ2-3, with a possible D match to TRBD2 (5 bases). The CDR3 is 16 amino acids. CDR1 and CDR2 from the germline V gene are SGHTA and FQGTGA. Deletions cut 5 bases from V and 0 bases from J, with 15 bases between. CDR3 residues: CASSPEGGLSTDTQYF. The CDR3 region has the DNA TGTGCCAGCAGCCCAGAGGGTGGTTTAAGCACAGATACGCAGTATTTT.

CDR3 in DNA: TGTGCCAGCAGCGGTCCACAGGGTCTCTCCTACAATGAGCAGTTCTTC. Its translation is CASSGPQGLSYNEQFF. The chain combines TRBV7-6 with TRBJ2-1, with D possibly matching TRBD1 (6 bases). The CDR3 has 16 amino acids. Germline-derived CDR1 and CDR2 are SGHVS and FNYEAQ. V shed 5 bases and J shed 0 bases, with 14 bases lying between them.

The rearrangement uses TRBV19 and TRBJ2-4, with TRBD1 as a possible D gene (6 bases). The germline V and J ends were trimmed by 5 bases and 2 bases, with 10 bases remaining between them. This CDR3 comprises 14 residues. The germline V gene has CDR1 LNHDA and CDR2 SQIVND (reference sequence). The CDR3 sequence is CASSEGHPKNIQYF. CDR3 DNA: TGTGCCAGTAGTGAGGGACATCCCAAAAACATTCAGTACTTC.

This clonotype was seen many times. The V call is TRBV7-2, the J call TRBJ1-1; perhaps TRBD1 as D (6 bases). The CDR3 contains 12 residues. Trimming removed 6 bases from V and 5 bases from J, with 10 bases in between. CDR1 is SGHTA and CDR2 is FQGNSA in the germline V gene. CDR3 DNA sequence: TGTGCCAGCAGGGTAGGGGGGACTGAAGCTTTCTTT. Its translation is CASRVGGTEAFF.

This clonotype was detected only a few times. CDR3 loop: CASTFPRGLLTDTQYF. CDR3 nucleotides: TGTGCCAGCACCTTTCCCCGAGGACTCCTCACAGATACGCAGTATTTT. V and J are TRBV7-2 and TRBJ2-3; D perhaps matches TRBD2 (5 bases). From germline, CDR1 is SGHTA and CDR2 FQGNSA. Trimming took 7 bases from V and 2 from J, leaving 19 bases between them. The CDR3 contains 16 residues.

The chain combines TRBV7-9 with TRBJ2-3; D remains unclear. CDR1 is SEHNR, CDR2 FQNEAQ, per germline (reference sequence). This CDR3 has 16 amino acids. Trimming removed 4 bases at V and 3 bases at J, with 17 bases between. For the CDR3, the DNA is TGTGCCAGCAGCTCTTTCGGGCGACCTCAAACAGATACGCAGTATTTT. Translated: CASSSFGRPQTDTQYF. Variable domain in full (rest from reference TRBV7-9 and TRBJ2-3): DTGVSQNPRHKITKRGQNVTFRCDPISEHNRLYWYRQTLGQGPEFLTYFQNEAQLEKSRLLSDRFSAERPKGSFSTLEIQRTEQGDSAMYLCASSSFGRPQTDTQYFGPGTRLTVL.

This clonotype was seen a handful of times. The genes are TRBV12-3 or TRBV12-4 and TRBJ2-5; D perhaps matches TRBD2 (5 bases). Trimming left V 3 bases short and J 3 bases short, with 14 bases between. This CDR3 has 15 amino acids. The CDR3 protein is CASSFLSVGEETQYF. DNA of the CDR3: TGTGCCAGCAGTTTCCTTTCTGTGGGAGAAGAGACCCAGTACTTC.

This clonotype was counted only a few times. V gene TRBV10-3 combines with J gene TRBJ2-5; 8 positions match TRBD1. The CDR3 has 15 amino acids. The J segment lost 1 base and the V segment lost 6 bases, leaving 7 bases of the junction unmatched. CDR1 and CDR2 (germline): ENHRY, SYGVKD. Here the CDR3 reads CAIRPGQGLQETQYF. The CDR3 DNA reads as TGTGCCATCAGGCCTGGACAGGGCCTCCAAGAGACCCAGTACTTC.

This clonotype was counted between two and nine times. One end of the junction does not line up with germline, which may come from a read error. J is TRBJ1-2 and V is TRBV4-1, with 8 bases matching TRBD1. The germline gives CDR1 MGHRA, CDR2 YSYEKL. The CDR3 spans 18 residues. The CDR3 coding sequence is TGTGCCAGCAGCCAAGAGGCGACAGGGGTCATCTCTAACTATGGCTACACCTTC. It translates to CASSQEATGVISNYGYTF.

This chain joins TRBV7-9 and TRBJ2-2; D may be TRBD1 (5 bases). The CDR3 is made up of 20 amino acids. V lost 1 base, J lost 7 bases, and 28 bases lay in between. Germline CDR1 reads SEHNR; CDR2 reads FQNEAQ (reference sequence). CDR3 loop: CASSLGIPTGEYRYRGELFF. CDR3 nucleotide sequence: TGTGCCAGCAGCTTAGGGATCCCTACAGGAGAATACCGATACCGCGGGGAGCTGTTTTTT.

This clonotype was seen many times. The chain carries TRBV27 and TRBJ1-1, with D possibly TRBD1 on 6 matching bases. This CDR3 comprises 13 residues. The V and J ends lost 6 bases and 4 bases respectively, with 12 bases between them. CDR1 is MNHEY and CDR2 is SMNVEV in the germline V gene (reference sequence). The CDR3 DNA is TGTGCCAGCAGACAGGGAGGGAGCACTGAAGCTTTCTTT. Translation: CASRQGGSTEAFF.

This clonotype was seen a few times. This chain links TRBV7-9 with TRBJ1-1; TRBD1 aligns across 7 bases. Trimming removed 10 bases from V and 4 bases from J; junction bases left unmatched: 9. Looked up from germline, CDR1 is SEHNR and CDR2 is FQNEAQ (reference sequence). The CDR3 is 13 amino acids. CDR3 DNA: TGTGCCATCGGGCCCTCAGGGGGCACTGAAGCTTTCTTT. Amino acids: CAIGPSGGTEAFF.

This clonotype occurred a few times. J is TRBJ2-2 and V is TRBV27, with D tentatively TRBD2 (7 bases). This CDR3 is 17 amino acids long. V lost 0 bases, J lost 2 bases, and 13 bases lay in between. CDR1 is MNHEY, CDR2 SMNVEV, per germline (reference sequence). The CDR3 sequence is CASSLSGGGLNTGELFF. In DNA, the CDR3 is TGTGCCAGCAGTTTATCGGGCGGGGGCCTAAACACCGGGGAGCTGTTTTTT.

This clonotype came up a few times. V gene TRBV5-1 combines with J gene TRBJ2-5, with TRBD2 matching over 8 bases. This CDR3 has 19 amino acids. The germline V gene encodes CDR1 SGHRS and CDR2 YFSETQ. J gave up 2 bases and V 4 bases, and 19 bases lay outside the gene matches. In DNA, the CDR3 is TGCGCCAGCAGCGATCCCCATGGGCGGGGGGCAAGGTATCAAGAGACCCAGTACTTC. It specifies CASSDPHGRGARYQETQYF. The full variable domain, its missing parts supplied by reference TRBV5-1 and TRBJ2-5, is KAGVTQTPRYLIKTRGQQVTLSCSPISGHRSVSWYQQTPGQGLQFLFEYFSETQRNKGNFPGRFSGRQFSNSRSEMNVSTLELGDSALYLCASSDPHGRGARYQETQYFGPGTRLLVL.

The rearrangement joins TRBV2 to TRBJ2-7; TRBD1 might be the D (6 bases). V gave up 4 bases and J gave up 4 bases, with 11 bases separating them. Germline loops: CDR1 SNHLY, CDR2 FYNNEI. CDR3 length equals 13 residues. CDR3 nucleotides: TGTGCCAGCAGTGGCAGGGGTGTGTACGAGCAGTACGTC. It is translated as CASSGRGVYEQYV.

The chain has TRBV6-5 and TRBJ1-2; D gene uncertain. The V end lost 2 bases, the J end lost 4 bases, and 14 bases lay between the germline ends. Germline loops: CDR1 MNHEY, CDR2 SVGAGI. The CDR3 spans 15 residues. The CDR3, as DNA: TGTGCCAGCAGTTACGCGAACAGCCTGCTCTATGGCTACACCTTC. Translation gives CASSYANSLLYGYTF.

This chain links TRBV12-3 or TRBV12-4 with TRBJ1-6, with a tentative D call TRBD1 (5 bases). The CDR3 length is 18 residues. V lost 7 bases and J lost 0, with 19 bases in between. DNA for the CDR3: TGTGCCAGCACCCTAGGGGAGCGCCTGAGCTCCTATAATTCACCCCTCCACTTT. Translated, it gives CASTLGERLSSYNSPLHF.

The rearrangement joins TRBV5-6 to TRBJ1-2; possible D gene TRBD1, 5 bases. Looked up from germline, CDR1 is SGHDT and CDR2 is YYEEEE. The length of the CDR3 is 15 residues. Deletions cut 3 bases from V and 7 bases from J, with 19 bases between. CDR3 region: CASSWKQGEVRGYTF. The CDR3 DNA sequence: TGTGCCAGCAGCTGGAAGCAGGGAGAGGTGCGTGGCTACACCTTC.

The V and J genes are TRBV27 and TRBJ1-2; D ambiguous. Deletions cut 3 bases from V and 8 bases from J, with 19 bases between. Germline lookup yields CDR1 MNHEY and CDR2 SMNVEV (reference sequence). The CDR3 is 15 amino acids. The CDR3 is CASSFEGGSISGYTF. The CDR3 DNA sequence: TGTGCCAGCAGTTTCGAGGGAGGGAGCATCTCCGGCTACACCTTC.